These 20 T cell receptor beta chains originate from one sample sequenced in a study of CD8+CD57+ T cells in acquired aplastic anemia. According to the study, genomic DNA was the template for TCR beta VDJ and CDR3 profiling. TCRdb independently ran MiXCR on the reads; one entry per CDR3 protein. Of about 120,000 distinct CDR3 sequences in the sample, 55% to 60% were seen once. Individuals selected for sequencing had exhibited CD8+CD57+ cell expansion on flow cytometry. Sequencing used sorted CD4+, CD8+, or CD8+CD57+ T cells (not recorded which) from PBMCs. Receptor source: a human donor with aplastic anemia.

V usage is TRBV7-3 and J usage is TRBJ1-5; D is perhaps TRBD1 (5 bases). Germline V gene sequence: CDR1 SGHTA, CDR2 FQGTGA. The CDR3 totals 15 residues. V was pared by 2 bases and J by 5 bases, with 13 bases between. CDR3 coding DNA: TGTGCCAGCAGCTTAGGGGCCGGCCGTGATCAGCCCCAGCATTTT. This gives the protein CASSLGAGRDQPQHF.

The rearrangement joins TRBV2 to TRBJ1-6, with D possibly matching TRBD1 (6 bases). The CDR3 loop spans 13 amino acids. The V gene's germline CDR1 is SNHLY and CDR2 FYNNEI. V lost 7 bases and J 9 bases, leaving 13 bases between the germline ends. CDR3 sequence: CASKRDKASPLHF. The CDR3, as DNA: TGTGCCAGCAAACGGGACAAAGCTTCACCCCTCCACTTT. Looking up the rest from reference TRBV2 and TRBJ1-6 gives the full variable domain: EPEVTQTPSHQVTQMGQEVILRCVPISNHLYFYWYRQILGQKVEFLVSFYNNEISEKSEIFDDQFSVERPDGSNFTLKIRSTKLEDSAMYFCASKRDKASPLHFGNGTRLTVT.

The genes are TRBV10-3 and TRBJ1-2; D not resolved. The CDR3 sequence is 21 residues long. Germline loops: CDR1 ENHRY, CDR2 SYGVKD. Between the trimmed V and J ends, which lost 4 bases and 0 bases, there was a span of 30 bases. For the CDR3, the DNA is TGTGCCATCAGTGTCCCTTTTAGAGTGGCTATATTCTTATGTGCTAACTATGGCTACACCTTC. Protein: CAISVPFRVAIFLCANYGYTF.

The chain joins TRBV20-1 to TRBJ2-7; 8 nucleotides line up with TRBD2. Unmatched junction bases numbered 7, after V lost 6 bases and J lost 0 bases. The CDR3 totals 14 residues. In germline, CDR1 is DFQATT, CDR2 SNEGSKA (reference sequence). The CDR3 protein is CSADSGASSYEQYF. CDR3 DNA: TGCAGTGCCGATAGCGGGGCAAGCTCCTACGAGCAGTACTTC.

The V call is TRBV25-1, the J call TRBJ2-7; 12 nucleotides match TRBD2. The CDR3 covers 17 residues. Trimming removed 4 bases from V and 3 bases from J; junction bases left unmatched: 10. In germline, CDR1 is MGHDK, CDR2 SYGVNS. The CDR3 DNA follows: TGTGCCAGCAGTGTGAGGCTAGCGGGGGGGCCGGGCTACGAGCAGTACTTC. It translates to CASSVRLAGGPGYEQYF.

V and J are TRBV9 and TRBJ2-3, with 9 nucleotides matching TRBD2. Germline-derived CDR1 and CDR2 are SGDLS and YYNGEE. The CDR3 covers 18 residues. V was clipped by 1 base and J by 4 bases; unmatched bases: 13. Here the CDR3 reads CASSVRAGGPNPPDTQYF. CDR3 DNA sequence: TGTGCCAGCAGCGTAAGGGCGGGGGGGCCGAATCCCCCAGATACGCAGTATTTT.

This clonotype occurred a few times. The CDR3 bases are TGCAGTGCTAGAGTAGGGGGTGCGGACTATGGCTACACCTTC. This codes for CSARVGGADYGYTF. This chain links TRBV20-1 with TRBJ1-2, with D tentatively TRBD1 (6 bases). Germline V lookup: CDR1 DFQATT, CDR2 SNEGSKA (reference sequence). V gave up 1 base and J gave up 3 bases, with 12 bases separating them. The CDR3 is 14 amino acids.

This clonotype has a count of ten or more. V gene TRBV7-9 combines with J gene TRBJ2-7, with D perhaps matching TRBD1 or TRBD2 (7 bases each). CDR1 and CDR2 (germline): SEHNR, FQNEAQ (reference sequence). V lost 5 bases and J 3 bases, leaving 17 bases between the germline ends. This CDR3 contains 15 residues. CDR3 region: CASSQGGGELYEQYF. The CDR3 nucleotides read TGTGCCAGCAGCCAGGGGGGGGGCGAACTCTACGAGCAGTACTTC.

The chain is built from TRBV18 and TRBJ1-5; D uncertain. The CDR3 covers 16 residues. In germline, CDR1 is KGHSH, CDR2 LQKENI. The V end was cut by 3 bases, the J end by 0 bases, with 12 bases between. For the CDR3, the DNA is TGTGCCAGCTCACCCCGTCTGGCAGATAGCAATCAGCCCCAGCATTTT. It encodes CASSPRLADSNQPQHF.

In nucleotides, the CDR3 is TGTGCCACCAGTGATGGGACAGGGGTGAACACTGAAGCTTTCTTT. It translates to CATSDGTGVNTEAFF. J is TRBJ1-1 and V is TRBV24-1; 10 bases line up with TRBD1. CDR3 length: 15 amino acids. CDR1 and CDR2 (germline): KGHDR, SFDVKD. V shed 3 bases and J 0 bases; nucleotides not matched to a gene: 0.

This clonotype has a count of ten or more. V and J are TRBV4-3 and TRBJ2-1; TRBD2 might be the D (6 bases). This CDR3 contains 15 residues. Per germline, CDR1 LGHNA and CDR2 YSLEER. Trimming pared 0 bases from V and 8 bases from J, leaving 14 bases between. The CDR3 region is CASSQERGTRDEQFF. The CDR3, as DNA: TGCGCCAGCAGCCAAGAGAGAGGGACTCGCGATGAGCAGTTCTTC.

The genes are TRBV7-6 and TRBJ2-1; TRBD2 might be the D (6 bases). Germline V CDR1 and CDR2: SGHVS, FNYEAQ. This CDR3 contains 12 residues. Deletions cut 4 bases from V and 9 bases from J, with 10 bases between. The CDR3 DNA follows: TGTGCCAGCAGCTCCGGGGGTGGTGAGCAGTTCTTC. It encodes CASSSGGGEQFF. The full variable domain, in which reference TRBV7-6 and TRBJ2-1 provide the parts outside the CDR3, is GAGVSQSPRYKVTKRGQDVALRCDPISGHVSLYWYRQALGQGPEFLTYFNYEAQQDKSGLPNDRFSAERPEGSISTLTIQRTEQRDSAMYRCASSSGGGEQFFGPGTRLTVL.

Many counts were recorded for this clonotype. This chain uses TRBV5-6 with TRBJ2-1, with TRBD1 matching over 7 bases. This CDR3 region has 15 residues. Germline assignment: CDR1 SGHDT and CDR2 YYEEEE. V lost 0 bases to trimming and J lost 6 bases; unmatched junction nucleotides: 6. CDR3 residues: CASSLGTRQGNEQFF. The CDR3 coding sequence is TGTGCCAGCAGCTTGGGGACCCGACAGGGCAATGAGCAGTTCTTC.

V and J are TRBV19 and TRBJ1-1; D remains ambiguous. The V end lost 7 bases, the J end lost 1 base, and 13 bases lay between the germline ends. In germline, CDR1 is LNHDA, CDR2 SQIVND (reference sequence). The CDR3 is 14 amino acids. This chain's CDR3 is CASKVTGGNTEAFF. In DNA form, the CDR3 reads TGTGCCAGTAAAGTCACCGGAGGGAACACTGAAGCTTTCTTT.

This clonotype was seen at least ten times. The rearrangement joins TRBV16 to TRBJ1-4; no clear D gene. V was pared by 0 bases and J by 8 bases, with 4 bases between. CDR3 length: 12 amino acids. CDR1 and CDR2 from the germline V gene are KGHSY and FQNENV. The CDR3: CASSQSGEKLFF. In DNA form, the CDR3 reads TGTGCCAGCAGCCAATCGGGAGAAAAACTGTTTTTT.

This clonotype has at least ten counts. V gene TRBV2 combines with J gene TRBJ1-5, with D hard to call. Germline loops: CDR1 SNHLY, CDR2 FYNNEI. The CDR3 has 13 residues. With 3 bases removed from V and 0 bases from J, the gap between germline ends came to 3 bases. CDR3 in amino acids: CASSDRSNQPQHF. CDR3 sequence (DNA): TGTGCCAGCAGTGACCGTAGCAATCAGCCCCAGCATTTT.

For the CDR3, the DNA is TGTGCTAGTGGAGGGTACACCGGGGAGCTGTTTTTT. This gives the protein CASGGYTGELFF. This chain joins TRBV12-5 and TRBJ2-2; no clear D. The CDR3 runs to 12 residues. The germline V gene encodes CDR1 LGHNT and CDR2 FRNRAP. V was cut by 6 bases and J by 3 bases, with 5 bases left in between.

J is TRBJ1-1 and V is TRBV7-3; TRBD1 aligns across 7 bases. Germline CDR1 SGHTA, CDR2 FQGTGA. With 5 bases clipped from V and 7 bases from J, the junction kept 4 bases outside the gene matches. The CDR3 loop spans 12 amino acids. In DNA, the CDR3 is TGTGCCAGCAGCGAAAACAGGGGTGAAGCTTTCTTT. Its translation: CASSENRGEAFF.

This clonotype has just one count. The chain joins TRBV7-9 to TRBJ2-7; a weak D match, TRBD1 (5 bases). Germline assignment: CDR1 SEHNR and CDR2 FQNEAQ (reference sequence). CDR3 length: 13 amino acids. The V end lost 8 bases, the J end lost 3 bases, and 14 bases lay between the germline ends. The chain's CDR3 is CASAFDSYYEQYF. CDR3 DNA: TGTGCCAGCGCCTTTGACAGTTACTACGAGCAGTACTTC.

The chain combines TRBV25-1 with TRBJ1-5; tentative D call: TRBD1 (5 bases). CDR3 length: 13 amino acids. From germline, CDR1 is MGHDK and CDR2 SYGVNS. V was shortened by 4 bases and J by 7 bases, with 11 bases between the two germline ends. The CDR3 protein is CASSAGGWQPQHF. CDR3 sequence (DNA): TGTGCCAGCAGTGCTGGGGGGTGGCAGCCCCAGCATTTT.